These T cell receptor beta chains were read from a single sample in a study of identical twins. Using its own MiXCR run on the 5' RACE reads, TCRdb lists one record per CDR3 protein. The table shows hundreds of thousands of distinct CDR3 sequences, with 15% to 20% occurring only once. These sequences were also reported in another study, on T cells expressing NK-cell markers.

The sequencing input was PBMCs. The receptors stem from a woman aged 18-29 years in good health. The CDR3 runs from the conserved cysteine through the conserved F or W. A D gene is named only where the DNA matches it firmly. Not every row has a clone size; where given, it reads once, few, many or a size class.

v_call	clone_size	d_call	j_call	cdr3_aa	cdr3_nt
TRBV7-3	few	.	TRBJ2-5	CASSLSGGRETQYF	TGTGCCAGCAGCTTATCGGGCGGCCGAGAGACCCAGTACTTC
TRBV5-1	few	.	TRBJ2-5	CASSPSPYTETQYF	TGCGCCAGCAGCCCGTCCCCTTATACAGAGACCCAGTACTTC
TRBV6-5	.	TRBD1	TRBJ2-7	CASSYSHRGQSEQYF	TGTGCCAGCAGTTACTCTCACAGGGGGCAGTCCGAGCAGTACTTC
TRBV5-6	few	.	TRBJ2-3	CASSFSWRTESTDTQYF	TGTGCCAGCAGCTTTTCGTGGCGCACTGAGAGCACAGATACGCAGTATTTT
TRBV20-1	.	.	TRBJ2-7	CSARGWGGMPYEQYF	TGCAGTGCTAGAGGTTGGGGGGGCATGCCCTACGAGCAGTACTTC
TRBV14	.	.	TRBJ1-1	CASSQGFANTEAFF	TGTGCCAGCAGCCAAGGATTTGCGAACACTGAAGCTTTCTTT
TRBV21-1	.	.	TRBJ2-7	CASSKRTSGVYEQYF	TGTGCCAGCAGCAAAAGGACTAGCGGGGTGTACGAGCAGTACTTC
TRBV6-5	few	.	TRBJ2-3	CASSYGKPGTNTQYF	TGTGCCAGCAGTTACGGGAAGCCAGGGACGAATACGCAGTATTTT
TRBV7-8	few	TRBD1	TRBJ2-2	CASRLRQGAGTGELFF	TGTGCCAGCAGACTACGACAGGGGGCTGGGACCGGGGAGCTGTTTTTT
TRBV5-1	many	.	TRBJ2-1	CASSLVFWGGNEQFF	TGCGCCAGCAGCTTGGTATTTTGGGGAGGCAATGAGCAGTTCTTC
TRBV7-2	.	.	TRBJ2-1	CASSPKHRVYNEQFF	TGTGCCAGCAGCCCCAAACACAGGGTTTACAATGAGCAGTTCTTC
TRBV20-1	few	.	TRBJ1-2	CSYKAEDYTF	TGCAGCTATAAAGCCGAGGATTACACCTTC
TRBV12-3/TRBV12-4	few	.	TRBJ2-1	CASSPPRRGIQEFF	TGTGCCAGCAGCCCACCTCGACGGGGGATTCAAGAGTTCTTC
TRBV5-1	few	.	TRBJ2-5	CASSQQGPREETQYF	TGCGCCAGCAGCCAACAGGGCCCCCGAGAAGAGACCCAGTACTTC
TRBV4-3	.	.	TRBJ2-2	CASSATGPRTGELFF	TGCGCCAGCAGCGCGACCGGGCCCCGCACCGGGGAGCTGTTTTTT
TRBV12-3/TRBV12-4	.	.	TRBJ2-1	CASSTTSSDEQFF	TGTGCCAGCAGTACGACTAGTTCTGATGAGCAGTTCTTC
TRBV12-3/TRBV12-4	.	.	TRBJ2-7	CASGGAYYEQYF	TGTGCCAGCGGGGGAGCTTACTACGAGCAGTACTTC
TRBV4-2	.	.	TRBJ2-1	CASSQNVADNEQFF	TGTGCCAGCAGCCAAAACGTGGCGGACAATGAGCAGTTCTTC
TRBV6-1	few	TRBD1	TRBJ2-7	CASTTGATYEQYF	TGTGCCAGCACGACAGGGGCTACCTACGAGCAGTACTTC
TRBV18	.	.	TRBJ1-5	CASSRRDNQPQHF	TGTGCCAGCTCCAGACGGGATAATCAGCCCCAGCATTTT
TRBV5-1	.	TRBD2	TRBJ2-1	CASSISGGLGGRNEQFF	TGCGCCAGCAGCATCTCCGGGGGACTAGGGGGTCGCAATGAGCAGTTCTTC
TRBV29-1	few	.	TRBJ2-3	CSVEGRQGRDTQYF	TGCAGCGTTGAAGGGCGGCAGGGGCGCGATACGCAGTATTTT
TRBV7-9	few	.	TRBJ1-6	CASSLMRGPSPLHF	TGTGCCAGCAGCTTAATGCGGGGTCCTTCACCCCTCCACTTT
TRBV20-1	.	TRBD1	TRBJ1-1	CSARQGYNTEAFF	TGCAGTGCCAGACAGGGGTATAACACTGAAGCTTTCTTT